A selection of T cell receptor beta chains follows, all from one sample in a study of blood T cell repertoires in COVID-19. Produced via immunoSEQ multiplex PCR; TCRdb's table is partial and in-frame only. The sample consists of about 480,000 clones, approximately 91% of them appearing once. The sample taken for sequencing was PBMCs or T cells enriched from blood (not recorded which). The origin of the receptors is a woman aged 55 to 70 who had recovered from COVID-19. CDR3s include the opening cysteine and the closing phenylalanine or tryptophan. A D gene is named only where the DNA matches it firmly. Some rows mark clone size as missing; the rest say once, few, many or name a class of expanded clone.

-,TRBV30,TRBJ2-1,TRBD1,TGTGCCTGGAGTAAGCGTCAGGGGGCGTTGGGCAATGAGCAGTTCTTC,CAWSKRQGALGNEQFF
-,TRBV2,TRBJ1-2,-,TGTGCCAGCAGTGAACAGGGAACTAACTATGGCTACACCTTC,CASSEQGTNYGYTF
-,TRBV5-1,TRBJ2-2,TRBD2,TGCGCCAGCAGCTTGGCCATCACTAGCGGGGGGGACACCGGGGAGCTGTTTTTT,CASSLAITSGGDTGELFF
-,TRBV5-5,TRBJ1-1,TRBD1,TGTGCCAGCAGCTTACAACCGGGACAGGCTGGTGAAGCTTTCTTT,CASSLQPGQAGEAFF
-,TRBV5-1,TRBJ1-1,-,TGCGCCAGCACCCTAGACCCGAACACTGAAGCTTTCTTT,CASTLDPNTEAFF
-,TRBV11-2,TRBJ1-6,-,TGTGCCAGCAGCGCCTCGGGGGACTATTCACCCCTCCACTTT,CASSASGDYSPLHF
-,TRBV3-1/TRBV3-2,TRBJ1-6,-,TGTGCCAGCAGCCATCCGAGGGTTAATTCACCCCTCCACTTT,CASSHPRVNSPLHF
few,TRBV2,TRBJ1-1,TRBD1,TGTGCCAGCAGTGAAAGGGACAGGGGGCCCTGGGGCACTTTCTTT,CASSERDRGPWGTFF
-,TRBV2,TRBJ2-7,TRBD2,TGTGCCAGCAGTAGGACTAGCGGGGGGTCGCACGAGCAGTACTTC,CASSRTSGGSHEQYF
-,TRBV29-1,TRBJ1-5,TRBD1,TGCAGCGTTGGACAGGGTAATCAGCCCCAGCATTTT,CSVGQGNQPQHF
few,TRBV4-1,TRBJ2-1,TRBD2,TGCGCCAGCAGCCTCAGCGGGGGGGCGAATGGTGAGCAGTTCTTC,CASSLSGGANGEQFF
once,TRBV6-5,TRBJ2-2,TRBD2,TGTGCCAGCGCTTGGACTAGCGGGTACACCGGGGAGCTGTTTTTT,CASAWTSGYTGELFF
-,TRBV5-1,TRBJ1-2,-,TGCGCCAGCAGCTTAGGTGGAGCCTATGGCTACACCTTC,CASSLGGAYGYTF
-,TRBV19,TRBJ1-2,-,TGTGCCAGTAGTGTCCGGGACTCCGTTAACTATGGCTACACCTTC,CASSVRDSVNYGYTF
-,TRBV19,TRBJ1-1,-,TGTGCCAGTAGTATTCGGGGGGTGGGGAACACTGAAGCTTTCTTT,CASSIRGVGNTEAFF
-,TRBV10-3,TRBJ1-6,-,TGTGCCATCAGTGTAAGTGCGGGGGGTTTGGATTCACCCCTCCACTTT,CAISVSAGGLDSPLHF
few,TRBV7-8,TRBJ1-2,-,TGTGCCAGCAGCTTAGGGAGGGAGAACTATGGCTACACCTTC,CASSLGRENYGYTF
-,TRBV4-1,TRBJ1-5,-,TGCGCCAGCAGCCAAGTAAATTTAGGGGGTCAGCCCCAGCATTTT,CASSQVNLGGQPQHF
-,TRBV5-1,TRBJ1-4,TRBD1,TGCGCCAGCACCCTCCAGGGGGGTGAAAAACTGTTTTTT,CASTLQGGEKLFF
-,TRBV30,TRBJ2-5,TRBD1,TGTGCCTGGAGTTCTGGACAGGGGGAGACCCAGTACTTC,CAWSSGQGETQYF
-,TRBV5-1,TRBJ2-1,TRBD2,TGCGCCAGCAGCCCCGGACTAGCGGGGGGGTCTGGTGAGCAGTTCTTC,CASSPGLAGGSGEQFF
-,TRBV2,TRBJ1-5,TRBD1,TGTGCCAGCAGTCACCCAGGGGGCCATCAGCCCCAGCATTTT,CASSHPGGHQPQHF
-,TRBV5-4,TRBJ2-1,TRBD1,TGTGCCAGTAAGGGGGCAGGGCCTGGCCTTGAGCAGTTCTTC,CASKGAGPGLEQFF
once,TRBV6-6,TRBJ1-1,-,TGTGCCGCCTATGCCGGGACAAGATCTGAAGCTTTCTTT,CAAYAGTRSEAFF
-,TRBV28,TRBJ1-2,-,TGTGCCAGCCATACACCCAGGGGTCGGTCTGGGGGCTACACCTTC,CASHTPRGRSGGYTF
-,TRBV5-4,TRBJ2-7,-,TGTGCCAGCAGCTTGGGCAGAACCTACGAGCAGTACTTC,CASSLGRTYEQYF